The 25 T cell receptor beta chains below all came from one sample that was sequenced in a study of T cell responses to AZD1222 COVID-19 vaccine. Method: immunoSEQ multiplex PCR; TCRdb's copy keeps in-frame clones and lacks some. The table records roughly 70,000 clones, roughly 89% of them present only once. The material was peripheral blood, obtained on day 0 of AZD1222 vaccination. The receptor set was obtained from an adult in good health.

The V call is TRBV27, the J call TRBJ2-2; D ambiguous. Germline V gene data show CDR1 as MNHEY and CDR2 as SMNVEV (reference sequence). The V gene lost 3 bases and the J gene lost 6 bases, with 2 bases spanning the gap. The CDR3 consists of 11 residues. CDR3 DNA sequence: TGTGCCAGCAGTTTTGCCGGGGAGCTGTTTTTT. This translates into CASSFAGELFF.

V usage is TRBV15 and J usage is TRBJ1-6, with a weak D call TRBD1 (6 bases). The CDR3 length is 14 residues. The V end was cut by 2 bases, the J end by 7 bases, with 9 bases between. Germline V gives CDR1 LNHNV, CDR2 YYDKDF (reference sequence). The DNA of the CDR3 is TGTGCCACCAGCAGAACAGGGTGGAATTCACCCCTCCACTTT. Residues: CATSRTGWNSPLHF.

The chain couples TRBV7-9 to TRBJ1-3; D is unresolved. Trimming pared 7 bases from V and 4 bases from J, leaving 11 bases between. This CDR3 comprises 13 residues. Germline V gene sequence: CDR1 SEHNR, CDR2 FQNEAQ (reference sequence). CDR3 DNA sequence: TGTGCCAGCAACGGGCAGAGGGGAAACACCATATATTTT. Residues: CASNGQRGNTIYF.

This clone was detected a few times. The chain couples TRBV2 to TRBJ2-1; D is ambiguous. Trimming cost V 6 bases and J 7 bases, with 13 bases left between them. Germline CDR1 reads SNHLY; CDR2 reads FYNNEI. CDR3 size: 13 residues. The CDR3 bases are TGTGCCAGCAGGCTCGGCAGTCCGAATGAGCAGTTCTTC. Protein: CASRLGSPNEQFF. The variable domain in full, completed from reference TRBV2 and TRBJ2-1, reads EPEVTQTPSHQVTQMGQEVILRCVPISNHLYFYWYRQILGQKVEFLVSFYNNEISEKSEIFDDQFSVERPDGSNFTLKIRSTKLEDSAMYFCASRLGSPNEQFFGPGTRLTVL.

This clone was counted a single time. The chain couples TRBV6-5 to TRBJ2-1; 8 nucleotides agree with TRBD2. The CDR3 runs 15 residues. Germline V CDR1 and CDR2: MNHEY, SVGAGI. After removal of 0 bases from V and 6 bases from J, the junction contained 4 bases not matched to a gene. In DNA, the CDR3 is TGTGCCAGCAGTTACTCTGGCGGGGGGACCAATGAGCAGTTCTTC. It codes for CASSYSGGGTNEQFF.

The chain is built from TRBV7-2 and TRBJ2-1, with D possibly TRBD2 on 6 matching bases. This CDR3 is 16 amino acids long. The V end was cut by 1 base, the J end by 2 bases, with 12 bases between. Germline V lookup: CDR1 SGHTA, CDR2 FQGNSA. The chain's CDR3 is CASSLVLGSTYNEQFF. CDR3 sequence (DNA): TGTGCCAGCAGCTTAGTCCTCGGGAGTACCTACAATGAGCAGTTCTTC.

This clone was seen a few times. This chain uses TRBV6-1 with TRBJ1-6; 10 positions agree with TRBD1. Germline V gives CDR1 MNHNS, CDR2 SASEGT. The V gene end was trimmed by 3 bases and the J gene end by 8 bases; junction bases not matched to a gene: 1. This CDR3 has 14 amino acids. This CDR3 is CASSETGGDSPLHF. The CDR3 DNA reads TGTGCCAGCAGTGAGACAGGGGGCGATTCACCCCTCCACTTT.

The chain links TRBV5-4 to TRBJ2-1, with no clear D. CDR1 is SGHNT, CDR2 YYREEE, per germline (reference sequence). The CDR3 contains 12 residues. Trimming cost V 4 bases and J 3 bases, with 5 bases left between them. This chain's CDR3 is CASSPDYNEQFF. CDR3 nucleotide sequence: TGTGCCAGCAGCCCGGACTACAATGAGCAGTTCTTC.

The rearrangement links TRBV7-9 to TRBJ2-7; the match to TRBD1 covers 7 bases. The germline CDR1 and CDR2 sequences are SEHNR and FQNEAQ (reference sequence). The CDR3 has 12 amino acids. The V gene end was trimmed by 5 bases and the J gene end by 3 bases; junction bases not matched to a gene: 1. The CDR3, as DNA: TGTGCCAGCAGCCCAGGGGGCTACGAGCAGTACTTC. Translation gives CASSPGGYEQYF.

This rearrangement joins TRBV12-3 or TRBV12-4 to TRBJ1-2; TRBD1 is a possible D gene (6 bases). The V and J ends lost 6 bases and 7 bases respectively, with 15 bases between them. This CDR3 comprises 13 residues. The DNA of the CDR3 is TGTGCCAGCAGCCCCACAGGGACTCTTGGCTACACCTTC. It encodes CASSPTGTLGYTF.

The V call is TRBV12-3 or TRBV12-4, the J call TRBJ2-1, with no clear D. The CDR3 spans 11 residues. V dropped 6 bases and J dropped 9 bases, with 9 bases sitting between them. CDR3 DNA: TGTGCCAGCAGCTTCACAGCTGAGCAGTTCTTC. As protein: CASSFTAEQFF.

The chain links TRBV18 to TRBJ2-7; 7 nucleotides line up with TRBD1. J lost 2 bases, V lost 5 bases, and 3 bases had no gene match. CDR3 length: 13 residues. In germline, CDR1 is KGHSH, CDR2 LQKENI. The CDR3 region is CASSEGQTYEQYF. Here the CDR3 DNA reads TGTGCCAGCTCAGAGGGACAGACCTACGAGCAGTACTTC.

This clone was detected once. The chain uses TRBV11-3 and TRBJ2-7, with a tentative D call TRBD1 (6 bases). Germline V gene data show CDR1 as SGHNT and CDR2 as YENEEA. V lost 5 bases to trimming and J lost 5 bases, with 13 bases between them. The CDR3 sequence is 13 residues long. CDR3 amino acids: CASSPGRGDEQYF. CDR3 in DNA: TGTGCCAGCAGCCCCGGCAGGGGCGACGAGCAGTACTTC.

V usage is TRBV19 and J usage is TRBJ1-6; 11 bases fit TRBD1. In germline, CDR1 is LNHDA, CDR2 SQIVND (reference sequence). V was pared by 7 bases and J by 7 bases, with 15 bases of the junction left unmatched. CDR3 length: 18 residues. CDR3 DNA sequence: TGTGCCAGTACCCTACCCGGACAGGGGGCTTTCGTAAATTCACCCCTCCACTTT. Amino acids: CASTLPGQGAFVNSPLHF.

CDR3 sequence (DNA): TGTGCCAGCAGCCGCAGGGGGGCAACCCTAAACATTCAGTACTTC. Residues: CASSRRGATLNIQYF. The chain employs TRBV7-2 and TRBJ2-4, with D possibly matching TRBD1 (7 bases). The CDR3 sequence is 15 residues long. Germline loops: CDR1 SGHTA, CDR2 FQGNSA. Between the trimmed V and J ends, which lost 5 bases and 6 bases, there was a span of 17 bases.

The rearrangement uses TRBV3-1 (or the pseudogene TRBV3-2) and TRBJ1-1; D remains ambiguous. V lost 1 base and J 2 bases, leaving 8 bases between the germline ends. Germline CDR1 LGHDT, CDR2 YNNKEL (reference sequence). The CDR3 is 14 amino acids. For the CDR3, the DNA is TGTGCCAGCAGCCAAGCCGACGGAAACACTGAAGCTTTCTTT. Amino acids: CASSQADGNTEAFF.

The V and J genes are TRBV27 and TRBJ1-5; 9 bases line up with TRBD1. The CDR3 is 14 residues long. Germline assignment: CDR1 MNHEY and CDR2 SMNVEV (reference sequence). The ends lost 6 bases at V and 10 bases at J; junction bases unmatched: 10. The CDR3 loop reads CASRDGTGSIPQHF. In DNA, the CDR3 is TGTGCCAGCAGGGATGGGACAGGGTCTATCCCCCAGCATTTT.

The chain combines TRBV7-2 with TRBJ1-2; D may be TRBD1 (5 bases). Germline V gene lookup returns CDR1 SGHTA and CDR2 FQGNSA. The CDR3 has 14 residues. Trimming shortened V by 2 bases and J by 4 bases, and 11 bases separated the two germline ends. CDR3 DNA sequence: TGTGCCAGCAGCTTATGGGACGGAGCCTATGGCTACACCTTC. Amino acids: CASSLWDGAYGYTF.

This clone was detected once. DNA for the CDR3: TGTGCCAGCAGTGACGTGCGGAGCTCTGGAAACACCATATATTTT. It translates to CASSDVRSSGNTIYF. This chain connects TRBV25-1 to TRBJ1-3; D is undetermined. Germline CDR1 and CDR2: MGHDK and SYGVNS. The germline V and J ends were trimmed by 3 bases and 0 bases, with 9 bases remaining between them. This CDR3 spans 15 amino acids.

The J gene is TRBJ2-1, the V gene TRBV9, with 8 bases that match TRBD2. V was clipped by 4 bases and J by 2 bases; unmatched bases: 5. The CDR3 totals 15 residues. Germline V gene data show CDR1 as SGDLS and CDR2 as YYNGEE. The CDR3, as DNA: TGTGCCAGCAGCATCCATAGCGGGACCTACAATGAGCAGTTCTTC. Amino acids: CASSIHSGTYNEQFF.

The V call is TRBV9, the J call TRBJ2-1, with 9 bases lining up with TRBD1. The CDR3 runs 16 residues. Trimming at V came to 2 bases and at J to 5 bases, leaving 8 bases not matched to a gene. Germline V gene lookup returns CDR1 SGDLS and CDR2 YYNGEE. The chain's CDR3 is CASSVLPGQGDNEQFF. As DNA, the CDR3 is TGTGCCAGCAGCGTGCTTCCGGGACAGGGCGACAATGAGCAGTTCTTC. The full variable domain, in which reference TRBV9 and TRBJ2-1 provide the parts outside the CDR3, is DSGVTQTPKHLITATGQRVTLRCSPRSGDLSVYWYQQSLDQGLQFLIQYYNGEERAKGNILERFSAQQFPDLHSELNLSSLELGDSALYFCASSVLPGQGDNEQFFGPGTRLTVL.

This clone has only one observation. CDR3: CASSEPGEPQHF. For the CDR3, the DNA is TGTGCCAGTAGTGAACCAGGGGAGCCCCAGCATTTT. The chain couples TRBV19 to TRBJ1-5; possible D gene TRBD1, 6 bases. V dropped 5 bases and J dropped 8 bases, with 10 bases sitting between them. The CDR3 covers 12 residues. Germline lookup yields CDR1 LNHDA and CDR2 SQIVND (reference sequence).

The chain recombines TRBV24-1 with TRBJ2-7; tentatively, D is TRBD1 (6 bases). CDR1 is KGHDR, CDR2 SFDVKD, per germline. This CDR3 is 13 amino acids long. V was shortened by 3 bases and J by 2 bases, with 7 bases between the two germline ends. DNA for the CDR3: TGTGCCACCAGTGATGGACAGACCTACGAGCAGTACTTC. This translates into CATSDGQTYEQYF.

The chain joins TRBV3-1 (or the pseudogene TRBV3-2) to TRBJ1-2, with 7 bases identical to TRBD1. This CDR3 contains 16 residues. Losses at the gene ends were 3 bases for V and 8 bases for J; bases not matched to a gene: 15. Germline loops: CDR1 LGHDT, CDR2 YNNKEL (reference sequence). In DNA, the CDR3 is TGTGCCAGCAGCCAGAGTACTAGCCCTCGACAGGGAGGCTACACCTTC. It encodes CASSQSTSPRQGGYTF.

The chain employs TRBV28 and TRBJ1-5, with 7 nucleotides matching TRBD1. This CDR3 has 15 amino acids. J lost 4 bases, V lost 11 bases, and 14 bases had no gene match. Germline values: CDR1 MDHEN, CDR2 SYDVKM. Here the CDR3 DNA reads TGTGCCGAAAGCGATCGAGTGACAGGGAATCAGCCCCAGCATTTT. Encoded protein: CAESDRVTGNQPQHF.